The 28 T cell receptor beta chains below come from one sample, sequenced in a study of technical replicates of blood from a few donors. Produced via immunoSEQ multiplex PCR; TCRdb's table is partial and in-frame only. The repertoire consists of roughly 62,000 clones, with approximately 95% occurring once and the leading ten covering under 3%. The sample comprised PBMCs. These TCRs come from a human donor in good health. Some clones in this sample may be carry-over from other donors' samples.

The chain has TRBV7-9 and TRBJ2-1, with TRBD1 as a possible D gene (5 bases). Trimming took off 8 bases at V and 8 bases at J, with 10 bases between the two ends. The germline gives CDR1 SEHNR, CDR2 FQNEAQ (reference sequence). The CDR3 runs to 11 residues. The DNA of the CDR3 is TGTGCCAGCCCTTCAGGGCATGAGCAGTTCTTC. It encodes CASPSGHEQFF.

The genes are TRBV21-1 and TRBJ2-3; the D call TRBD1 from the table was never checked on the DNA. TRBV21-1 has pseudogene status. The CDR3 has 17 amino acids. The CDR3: CASSKRRRTGRTDTQYF. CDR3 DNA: TGTGCCAGCAGCAAAAGAAGGAGAACAGGGCGCACAGATACGCAGTATTTT.

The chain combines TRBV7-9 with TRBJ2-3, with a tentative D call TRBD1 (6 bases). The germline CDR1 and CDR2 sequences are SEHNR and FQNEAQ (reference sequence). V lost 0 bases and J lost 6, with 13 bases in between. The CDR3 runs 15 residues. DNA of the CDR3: TGTGCCAGCAGCTTAGCGGACAGCCGAGGGGATACGCAGTATTTT. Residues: CASSLADSRGDTQYF.

The CDR3 nucleotides read TGTGCCAGCAGATTAGCTGAAGAGACCCAGTACTTC. It yields the protein CASRLAEETQYF. This rearrangement joins TRBV6-6 to TRBJ2-5; no clear D gene. The germline V gene has CDR1 MNHNY and CDR2 SVGAGI (reference sequence). V was shortened by 6 bases and J by 3 bases, with 8 bases between the two germline ends. The CDR3 has 12 residues.

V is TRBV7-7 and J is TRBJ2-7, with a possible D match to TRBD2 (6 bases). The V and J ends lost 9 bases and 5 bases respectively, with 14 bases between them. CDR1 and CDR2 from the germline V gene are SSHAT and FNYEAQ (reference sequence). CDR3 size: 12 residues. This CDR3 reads CARTPGLHEQYF. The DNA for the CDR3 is TGTGCCAGAACCCCGGGACTCCACGAGCAGTACTTC.

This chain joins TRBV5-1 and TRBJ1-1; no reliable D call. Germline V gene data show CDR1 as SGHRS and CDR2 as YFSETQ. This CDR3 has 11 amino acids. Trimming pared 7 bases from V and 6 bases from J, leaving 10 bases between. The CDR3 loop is CASRSRAEAFF. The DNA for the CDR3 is TGCGCCAGCCGTTCCCGGGCTGAAGCTTTCTTT.

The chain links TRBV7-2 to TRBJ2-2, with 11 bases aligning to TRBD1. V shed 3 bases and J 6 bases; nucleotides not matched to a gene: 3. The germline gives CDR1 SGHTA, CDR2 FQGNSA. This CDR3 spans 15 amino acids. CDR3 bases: TGTGCCAGCAGCTTCGGGACAGGGGGGGCCGGGGAGCTGTTTTTT. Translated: CASSFGTGGAGELFF.

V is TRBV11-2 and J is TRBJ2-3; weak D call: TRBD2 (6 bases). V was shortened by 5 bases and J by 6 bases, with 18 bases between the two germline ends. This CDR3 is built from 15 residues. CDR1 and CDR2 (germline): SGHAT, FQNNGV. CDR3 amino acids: CASSPTWAGRDTQYF. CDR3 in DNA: TGTGCCAGCAGCCCAACCTGGGCAGGGAGGGATACGCAGTATTTT. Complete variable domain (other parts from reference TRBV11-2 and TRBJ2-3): EAGVAQSPRYKIIEKRQSVAFWCNPISGHATLYWYQQILGQGPKLLIQFQNNGVVDDSQLPKDRFSAERLKGVDSTLKIQPAKLEDSAVYLCASSPTWAGRDTQYFGPGTRLTVL.

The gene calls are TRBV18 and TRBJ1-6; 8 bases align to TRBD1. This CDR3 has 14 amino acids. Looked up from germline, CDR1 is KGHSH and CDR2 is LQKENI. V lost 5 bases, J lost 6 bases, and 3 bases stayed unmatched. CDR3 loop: CASSRDRINSPLHF. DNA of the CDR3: TGTGCCAGCTCAAGGGACAGGATTAATTCACCCCTCCACTTT.

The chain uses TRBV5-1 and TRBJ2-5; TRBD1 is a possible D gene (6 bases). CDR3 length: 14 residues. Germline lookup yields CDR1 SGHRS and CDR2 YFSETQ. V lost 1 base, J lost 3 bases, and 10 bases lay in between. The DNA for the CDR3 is TGCGCCAGCAGCTTGCCAGGGGCCAAAGAGACCCAGTACTTC. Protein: CASSLPGAKETQYF.

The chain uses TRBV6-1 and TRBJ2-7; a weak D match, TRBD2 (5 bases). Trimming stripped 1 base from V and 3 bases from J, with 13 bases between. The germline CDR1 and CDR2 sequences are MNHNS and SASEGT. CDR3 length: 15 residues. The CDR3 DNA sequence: TGTGCCAGCAGTGAAGTGGGCACCGGAGGCTACGAGCAGTACTTC. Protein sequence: CASSEVGTGGYEQYF.

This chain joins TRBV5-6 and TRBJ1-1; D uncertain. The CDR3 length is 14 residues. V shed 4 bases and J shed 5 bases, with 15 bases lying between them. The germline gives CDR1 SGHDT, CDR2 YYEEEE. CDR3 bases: TGTGCCAGCAGCCTGGGAGATCGGAGGACTGAAGCTTTCTTT. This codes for CASSLGDRRTEAFF.

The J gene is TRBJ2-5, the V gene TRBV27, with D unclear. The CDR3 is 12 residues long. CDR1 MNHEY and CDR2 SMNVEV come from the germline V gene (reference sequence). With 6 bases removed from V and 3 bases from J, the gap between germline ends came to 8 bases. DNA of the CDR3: TGTGCCAGCAGAACCCCTAAAGAGACCCAGTACTTC. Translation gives CASRTPKETQYF.

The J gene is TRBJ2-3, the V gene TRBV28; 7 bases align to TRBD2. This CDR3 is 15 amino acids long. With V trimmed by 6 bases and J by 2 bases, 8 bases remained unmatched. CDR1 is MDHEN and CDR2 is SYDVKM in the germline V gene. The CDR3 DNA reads TGTGCCAGCAGCAGCGGGACGGTTAACACAGATACGCAGTATTTT. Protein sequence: CASSSGTVNTDTQYF.

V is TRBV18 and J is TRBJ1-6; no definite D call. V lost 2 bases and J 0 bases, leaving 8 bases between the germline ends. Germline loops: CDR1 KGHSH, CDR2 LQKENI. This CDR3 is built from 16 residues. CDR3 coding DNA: TGTGCCAGCTCACCAGTTCTAGCCTCCTATAATTCACCCCTCCACTTT. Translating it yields CASSPVLASYNSPLHF.

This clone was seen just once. This chain's CDR3 is CASNRDRGLIGRAANEQFF. In DNA, the CDR3 is TGTGCCAGCAACCGCGACAGGGGCCTTATTGGGAGGGCCGCCAATGAGCAGTTCTTC. The J gene is TRBJ2-1, the V gene TRBV11-2, with TRBD1 as a possible D gene (8 bases). Germline V lookup: CDR1 SGHAT, CDR2 FQNNGV. This CDR3 is built from 19 residues. Trimming took 7 bases from V and 6 from J, leaving 31 bases between them.

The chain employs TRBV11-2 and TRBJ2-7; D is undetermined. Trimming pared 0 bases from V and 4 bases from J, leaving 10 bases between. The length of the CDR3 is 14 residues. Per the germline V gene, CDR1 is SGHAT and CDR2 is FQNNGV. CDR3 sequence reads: CASSLDRYGYEQYF. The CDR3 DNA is TGTGCCAGCAGCTTAGACAGGTATGGGTACGAGCAGTACTTC.

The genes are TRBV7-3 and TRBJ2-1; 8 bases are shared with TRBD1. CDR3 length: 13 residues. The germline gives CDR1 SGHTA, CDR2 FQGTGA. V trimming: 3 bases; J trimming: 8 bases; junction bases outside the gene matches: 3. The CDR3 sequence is CASSFDRGDEQFF. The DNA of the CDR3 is TGTGCCAGCAGCTTCGACAGGGGCGATGAGCAGTTCTTC.

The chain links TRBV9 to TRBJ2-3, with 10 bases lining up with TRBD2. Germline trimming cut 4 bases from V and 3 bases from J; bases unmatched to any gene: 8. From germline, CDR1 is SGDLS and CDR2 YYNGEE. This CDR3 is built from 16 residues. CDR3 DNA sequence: TGTGCCAGCAGCCACTGGACTAGCGGTGGGACAGATACGCAGTATTTT. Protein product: CASSHWTSGGTDTQYF.

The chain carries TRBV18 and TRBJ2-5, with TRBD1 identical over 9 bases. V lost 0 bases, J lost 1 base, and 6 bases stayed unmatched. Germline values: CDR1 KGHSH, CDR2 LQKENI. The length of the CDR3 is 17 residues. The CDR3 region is CASSPPMGQGIQETQYF. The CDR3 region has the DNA TGTGCCAGCTCACCACCTATGGGACAGGGCATCCAAGAGACCCAGTACTTC.

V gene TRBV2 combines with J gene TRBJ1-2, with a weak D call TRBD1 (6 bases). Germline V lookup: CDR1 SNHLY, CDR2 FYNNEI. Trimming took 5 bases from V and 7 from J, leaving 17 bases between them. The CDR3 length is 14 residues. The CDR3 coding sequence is TGTGCCAGCAGTCCCTTGACAGGAACATTTGGCTACACCTTC. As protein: CASSPLTGTFGYTF.

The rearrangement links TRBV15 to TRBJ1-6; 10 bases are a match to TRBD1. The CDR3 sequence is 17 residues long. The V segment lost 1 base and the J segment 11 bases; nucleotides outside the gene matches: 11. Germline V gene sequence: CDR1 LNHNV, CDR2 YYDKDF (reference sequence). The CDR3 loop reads CATSRGTGTGVGPPLHF. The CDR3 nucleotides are TGTGCCACCAGCAGAGGTACCGGGACAGGGGTTGGTCCACCCCTCCACTTT. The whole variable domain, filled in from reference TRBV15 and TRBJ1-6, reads DAMVIQNPRYQVTQFGKPVTLSCSQTLNHNVMYWYQQKSSQAPKLLFHYYDKDFNNEADTPDNFQSRRPNTSFCFLDIRSPGLGDTAMYLCATSRGTGTGVGPPLHFGNGTRLTVT.

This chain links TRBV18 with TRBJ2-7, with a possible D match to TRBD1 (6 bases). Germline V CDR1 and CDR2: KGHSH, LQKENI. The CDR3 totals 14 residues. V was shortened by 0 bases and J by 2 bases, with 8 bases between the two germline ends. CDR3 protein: CASSPPDSTYEQYF. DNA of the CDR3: TGTGCCAGCTCACCACCGGACAGTACCTACGAGCAGTACTTC.

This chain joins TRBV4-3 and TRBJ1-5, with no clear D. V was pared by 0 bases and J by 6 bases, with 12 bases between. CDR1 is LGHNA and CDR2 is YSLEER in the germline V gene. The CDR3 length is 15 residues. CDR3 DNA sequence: TGCGCCAGCAGCCAAGATCGAGGGTCATCTCAGCCCCAGCATTTT. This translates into CASSQDRGSSQPQHF.

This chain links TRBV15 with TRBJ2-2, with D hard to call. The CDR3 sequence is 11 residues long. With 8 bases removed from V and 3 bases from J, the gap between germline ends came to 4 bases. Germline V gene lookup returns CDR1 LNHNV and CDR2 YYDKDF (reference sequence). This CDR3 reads CATSHTGELFF. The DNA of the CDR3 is TGTGCCACCTCTCACACCGGGGAGCTGTTTTTT.

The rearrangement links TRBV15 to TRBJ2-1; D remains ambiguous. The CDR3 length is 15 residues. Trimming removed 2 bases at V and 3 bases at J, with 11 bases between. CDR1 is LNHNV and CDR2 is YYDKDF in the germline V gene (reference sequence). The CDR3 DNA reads TGTGCCACCAGCAGACGATTGGCCCTCTACAATGAGCAGTTCTTC. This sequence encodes CATSRRLALYNEQFF.

Here the CDR3 reads CASSYRGLRTEAFF. The CDR3 nucleotides read TGTGCCAGCAGTTACAGGGGACTGCGCACTGAAGCTTTCTTT. The chain employs TRBV6-5 and TRBJ1-1, with D perhaps matching TRBD1 (5 bases). Trimming removed 2 bases at V and 4 bases at J, with 11 bases between. This CDR3 contains 14 residues. Germline loops: CDR1 MNHEY, CDR2 SVGAGI.

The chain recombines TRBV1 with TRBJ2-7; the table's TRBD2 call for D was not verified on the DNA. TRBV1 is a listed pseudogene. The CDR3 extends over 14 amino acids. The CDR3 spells CTSSPASGGGEQYF. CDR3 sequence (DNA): TGCACCAGCAGCCCCGCTAGCGGGGGTGGAGAGCAGTACTTC.